What follows are 17 T cell receptor beta chains derived from one specimen sequenced in a study of T cell repertoires in cytomegalovirus infection. A single record per CDR3 protein comes from TCRdb applying MiXCR to the reads. The profile shows around 180,000 distinct CDR3 sequences, over 25% of them singletons. What was sequenced was PBMCs. The receptors stem from a human donor in good health (CMV status not recorded). Some clones in this sample may be carry-over from other donors' samples.

The chain joins TRBV3-1 to TRBJ1-1; D gene unclear. V was shortened by 5 bases and J by 5 bases, with 12 bases between the two germline ends. This CDR3 has 13 amino acids. Germline assignment: CDR1 LGHDT and CDR2 YNNKEL (reference sequence). This chain's CDR3 is CASSYTGWTEAFF. CDR3 nucleotides: TGTGCCAGCAGCTATACTGGGTGGACTGAAGCTTTCTTT.

This rearrangement joins TRBV12-3 or TRBV12-4 to TRBJ2-1; no definite D call. V shed 3 bases and J shed 8 bases, with 17 bases lying between them. The CDR3 contains 15 residues. The CDR3 DNA sequence: TGTGCCAGCAGTTTCGACTTGCCACCAGGCGATGAGCAGTTCTTC. This gives the protein CASSFDLPPGDEQFF.

This clonotype was counted ten times or more. The chain has TRBV7-2 and TRBJ1-1; D gene uncertain. The CDR3 consists of 15 residues. The germline V and J ends were trimmed by 5 bases and 4 bases, with 17 bases remaining between them. CDR1 and CDR2 (germline): SGHTA, FQGNSA. The CDR3 loop is CASSPSVQSPTEAFF. The CDR3 nucleotides are TGTGCCAGCAGCCCCTCGGTACAATCCCCCACTGAAGCTTTCTTT.

Remarks on this clonotype: The junction does not match germline at one end; this may be a read error. The J gene is TRBJ2-7, the V gene TRBV6-8; TRBD2 matches at 13 bases. The CDR3 totals 15 residues. CDR1 MNHGY and CDR2 SAAAGT come from the germline V gene. The CDR3 region has the DNA TGTGGCAGCAGCTCATGGACTAGCGGGGGAGGCGAGCAGTACTTC. This codes for CGSSSWTSGGGEQYF.

The sample holds a few counts of this clonotype. CDR3 nucleotide sequence: TGTGCCAGCAGTGATAGGGCCCCCGGGGCCAACGTCCTGACTTTC. Translated, it gives CASSDRAPGANVLTF. The chain employs TRBV6-1 and TRBJ2-6; D unclear. The ends were cut back, 3 bases at V and 4 bases at J, with 10 bases in the middle. The CDR3 is made up of 15 amino acids. The germline V gene has CDR1 MNHNS and CDR2 SASEGT.

The CDR3 nucleotides are TGCAGCGCTGGCGGCGGGGGAGGGACCGGGGAGCTGTTTTTT. Amino acid sequence: CSAGGGGGTGELFF. V is TRBV29-1 and J is TRBJ2-2; 7 nucleotides align to TRBD2. This CDR3 has 14 amino acids. CDR1 is SQVTM, CDR2 ANQGSEA, per germline. With V trimmed by 7 bases and J by 5 bases, 10 bases remained unmatched.

This clonotype was detected a few times. The V call is TRBV6-6, the J call TRBJ1-2; TRBD1 matches 9 bases. Trimming at V came to 6 bases and at J to 1 base, leaving 6 bases not matched to a gene. CDR1 and CDR2 from the germline V gene are MNHNY and SVGAGI (reference sequence). This CDR3 spans 15 amino acids. CDR3 sequence reads: CASRTGGILNYGYTF. Written as DNA, the CDR3 is TGTGCCAGCAGGACAGGGGGAATACTTAACTATGGCTACACCTTC.

This clonotype occurred a few times. The CDR3 reads CASSLSVGVSYNEQFF. The DNA of the CDR3 is TGTGCCAGCAGTTTATCGGTCGGAGTCTCCTACAATGAGCAGTTCTTC. The chain carries TRBV12-3 or TRBV12-4 and TRBJ2-1, with D unclear. V was shortened by 2 bases and J by 0 bases, with 11 bases between the two germline ends. This CDR3 is 16 amino acids long.

This clonotype showed up many times. The rearrangement links TRBV7-9 to TRBJ1-4; tentatively, D is TRBD1 (5 bases). Trimming left V 5 bases short and J 8 bases short, with 21 bases between. The CDR3 covers 16 residues. Germline V lookup: CDR1 SEHNR, CDR2 FQNEAQ (reference sequence). This chain's CDR3 is CASSPGPQVVGEKLFF. CDR3 sequence (DNA): TGTGCCAGCAGCCCTGGGCCACAGGTCGTGGGGGAAAAACTGTTTTTT.

The chain is built from TRBV5-5 and TRBJ2-2; D not resolved. The germline V gene encodes CDR1 SGHKS and CDR2 YYEKEE (reference sequence). The V end lost 1 base, the J end lost 8 bases, and 9 bases lay between the germline ends. This CDR3 has 13 amino acids. CDR3 coding DNA: TGTGCCAGCAGCTTGTTTAGTCGTGGGGAGCTGTTTTTT. Protein product: CASSLFSRGELFF.

The chain recombines TRBV9 with TRBJ1-4, with D unresolved. This CDR3 comprises 15 residues. Germline V gives CDR1 SGDLS, CDR2 YYNGEE. Trimming cost V 0 bases and J 8 bases, with 14 bases left between them. Written as DNA, the CDR3 is TGTGCCAGCAGCGTAGCTGGCCTCGACGGGGAAAAACTGTTTTTT. As protein: CASSVAGLDGEKLFF. The variable domain in full, with the rest retrieved from reference TRBV9 and TRBJ1-4, is DSGVTQTPKHLITATGQRVTLRCSPRSGDLSVYWYQQSLDQGLQFLIQYYNGEERAKGNILERFSAQQFPDLHSELNLSSLELGDSALYFCASSVAGLDGEKLFFGSGTQLSVL.

In its sample, this clonotype was seen a few times. The J gene is TRBJ2-7, the V gene TRBV7-2; no definite D call. This CDR3 has 14 residues. Germline lookup yields CDR1 SGHTA and CDR2 FQGNSA. V was trimmed by 3 bases and J by 2 bases, leaving 11 bases between them. The CDR3 spells CASSFGRGTYEQYF. CDR3 nucleotides: TGTGCCAGCAGCTTCGGACGTGGAACCTACGAGCAGTACTTC.

The sample holds many counts of this clonotype. This chain links TRBV12-5 with TRBJ2-1, with TRBD1 matching 8 bases. The V gene's germline CDR1 is LGHNT and CDR2 FRNRAP. CDR3 size: 15 residues. J was trimmed by 4 bases and V by 4 bases; bases with no gene match: 6. The CDR3, as DNA: TGTGCTAGTGGTTCGGACAGGGAAAGATACAATGAGCAGTTCTTC. It specifies CASGSDRERYNEQFF.

This clonotype was found a few times. The chain employs TRBV6-5 and TRBJ1-4; D perhaps matches TRBD1 (5 bases). The CDR3 extends over 14 amino acids. CDR1 MNHEY and CDR2 SVGAGI come from the germline V gene. V lost 3 bases and J 10 bases, leaving 15 bases between the germline ends. This CDR3 reads CASSYKAGPGKLFF. In nucleotides, the CDR3 is TGTGCCAGCAGTTATAAAGCAGGGCCTGGAAAACTGTTTTTT.

This chain joins TRBV7-2 and TRBJ2-3, with a weak D call TRBD2 (6 bases). V was trimmed by 5 bases and J by 0 bases, leaving 15 bases between them. The CDR3 sequence is 16 residues long. Looked up from germline, CDR1 is SGHTA and CDR2 is FQGNSA. This chain's CDR3 is CASSPGGALSTDTQYF. CDR3 nucleotides: TGTGCCAGCAGCCCCGGCGGGGCATTAAGCACAGATACGCAGTATTTT.

In nucleotides, the CDR3 is TGTGCCAGTAGTAAACGACAGGGGGCCGGTGAGCAGTTCTTC. Translation: CASSKRQGAGEQFF. The chain uses TRBV19 and TRBJ2-1; TRBD1 aligns across 10 bases. CDR1 is LNHDA, CDR2 SQIVND, per germline (reference sequence). The CDR3 spans 14 residues. The trim removed 4 bases at V and 9 bases at J, leaving 6 bases unmatched.

The V call is TRBV5-1, the J call TRBJ1-1, with 8 nucleotides matching TRBD1. The CDR3 length is 15 residues. The germline V gene encodes CDR1 SGHRS and CDR2 YFSETQ. V was pared by 4 bases and J by 6 bases, with 11 bases of the junction left unmatched. Here the CDR3 reads CASSAGQGSFAEAFF. CDR3 coding DNA: TGCGCCAGCAGCGCTGGACAGGGATCCTTCGCTGAAGCTTTCTTT. Using reference TRBV5-1 and TRBJ1-1 for the parts outside the CDR3, the full variable domain is KAGVTQTPRYLIKTRGQQVTLSCSPISGHRSVSWYQQTPGQGLQFLFEYFSETQRNKGNFPGRFSGRQFSNSRSEMNVSTLELGDSALYLCASSAGQGSFAEAFFGQGTRLTVV.